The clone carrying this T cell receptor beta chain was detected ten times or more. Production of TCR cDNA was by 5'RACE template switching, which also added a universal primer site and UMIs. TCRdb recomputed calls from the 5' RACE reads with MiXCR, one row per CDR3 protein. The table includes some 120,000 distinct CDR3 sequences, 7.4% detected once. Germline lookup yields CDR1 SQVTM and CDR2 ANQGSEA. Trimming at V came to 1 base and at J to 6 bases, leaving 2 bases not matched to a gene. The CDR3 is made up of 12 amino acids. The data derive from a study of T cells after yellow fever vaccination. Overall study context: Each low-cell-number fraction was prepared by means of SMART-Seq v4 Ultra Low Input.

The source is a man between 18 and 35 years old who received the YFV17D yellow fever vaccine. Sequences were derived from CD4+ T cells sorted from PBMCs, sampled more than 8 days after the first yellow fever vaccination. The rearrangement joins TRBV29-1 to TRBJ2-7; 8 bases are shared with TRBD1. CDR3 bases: TGCAGCGTTGAAGGTGACAGGGGCGAGCAGTACTTC. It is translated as CSVEGDRGEQYF.